This entry features one T cell receptor (beta chain) sequence. This sample stems from a study of blood T cell repertoires in COVID-19. This CDR3 has 11 residues. V lost 8 bases to trimming and J lost 3 bases; unmatched junction nucleotides: 1. Donors of Cohort 3 who recovered were those that had two negative PCRs, clearance, or symptom resolution. The protocol was immunoSEQ multiplex PCR, while the TCRdb copy is restricted to in-frame clones and leaves out a portion. Here the sample spans roughly 370,000 clones, approximately 87% being singletons. The TCR comes from a woman aged 45-59 years who had recovered from COVID-19. The source material was PBMCs or T cells enriched from blood (not recorded which). V gene TRBV12-3 or TRBV12-4 combines with J gene TRBJ2-7; 7 nucleotides agree with TRBD1. Here the CDR3 DNA reads TGTGCCAGCGGGACAGACTACGAGCAGTACTTC. It translates to CASGTDYEQYF.